This is a list of T cell receptor beta chains from one sample in a study of CXCR3-negative and CXCR3-positive naive CD8 T cells. TCRdb re-called the 5' RACE reads and catalogs CDR3 proteins one per entry, DNA excluded. The sample holds approximately 39,000 distinct CDR3 sequences. The specimen sequenced was memory CD8+ T cells from blood. The receptors come from a human donor in good health. Some clones in this sample may be carry-over from other donors' samples. Each CDR3 is given with its conserved first and last residue. Each record gives: V gene, CDR3 length, clone size, J gene, CDR3 protein. Clone size, where shown, is once, few, many, or a class for clones that have expanded.

v_call: TRBV7-3; cdr3_length: 13; clone_size: NA; j_call: TRBJ2-7; cdr3_aa: CASSLGAEYEQYF
v_call: TRBV7-2; cdr3_length: 18; clone_size: NA; j_call: TRBJ2-6; cdr3_aa: CASSLGLLFPVGANVLTF
v_call: TRBV15; cdr3_length: 15; clone_size: NA; j_call: TRBJ2-6; cdr3_aa: CATSTQDSGANVLTF
v_call: TRBV7-3; cdr3_length: 13; clone_size: NA; j_call: TRBJ2-3; cdr3_aa: CASSSMTTDTQYF
v_call: TRBV25-1; cdr3_length: 13; clone_size: NA; j_call: TRBJ2-7; cdr3_aa: CASSGDRGHEQYF
v_call: TRBV3-1; cdr3_length: 16; clone_size: medium-sized; j_call: TRBJ2-6; cdr3_aa: CASSQDLMAGANVLTF
v_call: TRBV20-1; cdr3_length: 11; clone_size: NA; j_call: TRBJ1-2; cdr3_aa: CSASRVLRYTF
v_call: TRBV19; cdr3_length: 13; clone_size: NA; j_call: TRBJ1-1; cdr3_aa: CASSIQLRGEAFF
v_call: TRBV7-3; cdr3_length: 13; clone_size: NA; j_call: TRBJ1-1; cdr3_aa: CASSYTRNTEAFF
v_call: TRBV29-1; cdr3_length: 14; clone_size: NA; j_call: TRBJ2-7; cdr3_aa: CSVEDDRMEYEQYF
v_call: TRBV29-1; cdr3_length: 11; clone_size: NA; j_call: TRBJ2-5; cdr3_aa: CSVEIFETQYF
v_call: TRBV28; cdr3_length: 13; clone_size: NA; j_call: TRBJ2-7; cdr3_aa: CASRPGTQYEQYF
v_call: TRBV7-3; cdr3_length: 13; clone_size: NA; j_call: TRBJ1-1; cdr3_aa: CASSLYSNTEAFF
v_call: TRBV18; cdr3_length: 12; clone_size: NA; j_call: TRBJ2-7; cdr3_aa: CASSPDGYEQYF
v_call: TRBV9; cdr3_length: 16; clone_size: NA; j_call: TRBJ2-3; cdr3_aa: CASSVEWDRSTDTQYF
v_call: TRBV6-1; cdr3_length: 16; clone_size: NA; j_call: TRBJ2-7; cdr3_aa: CASSEDVWAVLREQYF